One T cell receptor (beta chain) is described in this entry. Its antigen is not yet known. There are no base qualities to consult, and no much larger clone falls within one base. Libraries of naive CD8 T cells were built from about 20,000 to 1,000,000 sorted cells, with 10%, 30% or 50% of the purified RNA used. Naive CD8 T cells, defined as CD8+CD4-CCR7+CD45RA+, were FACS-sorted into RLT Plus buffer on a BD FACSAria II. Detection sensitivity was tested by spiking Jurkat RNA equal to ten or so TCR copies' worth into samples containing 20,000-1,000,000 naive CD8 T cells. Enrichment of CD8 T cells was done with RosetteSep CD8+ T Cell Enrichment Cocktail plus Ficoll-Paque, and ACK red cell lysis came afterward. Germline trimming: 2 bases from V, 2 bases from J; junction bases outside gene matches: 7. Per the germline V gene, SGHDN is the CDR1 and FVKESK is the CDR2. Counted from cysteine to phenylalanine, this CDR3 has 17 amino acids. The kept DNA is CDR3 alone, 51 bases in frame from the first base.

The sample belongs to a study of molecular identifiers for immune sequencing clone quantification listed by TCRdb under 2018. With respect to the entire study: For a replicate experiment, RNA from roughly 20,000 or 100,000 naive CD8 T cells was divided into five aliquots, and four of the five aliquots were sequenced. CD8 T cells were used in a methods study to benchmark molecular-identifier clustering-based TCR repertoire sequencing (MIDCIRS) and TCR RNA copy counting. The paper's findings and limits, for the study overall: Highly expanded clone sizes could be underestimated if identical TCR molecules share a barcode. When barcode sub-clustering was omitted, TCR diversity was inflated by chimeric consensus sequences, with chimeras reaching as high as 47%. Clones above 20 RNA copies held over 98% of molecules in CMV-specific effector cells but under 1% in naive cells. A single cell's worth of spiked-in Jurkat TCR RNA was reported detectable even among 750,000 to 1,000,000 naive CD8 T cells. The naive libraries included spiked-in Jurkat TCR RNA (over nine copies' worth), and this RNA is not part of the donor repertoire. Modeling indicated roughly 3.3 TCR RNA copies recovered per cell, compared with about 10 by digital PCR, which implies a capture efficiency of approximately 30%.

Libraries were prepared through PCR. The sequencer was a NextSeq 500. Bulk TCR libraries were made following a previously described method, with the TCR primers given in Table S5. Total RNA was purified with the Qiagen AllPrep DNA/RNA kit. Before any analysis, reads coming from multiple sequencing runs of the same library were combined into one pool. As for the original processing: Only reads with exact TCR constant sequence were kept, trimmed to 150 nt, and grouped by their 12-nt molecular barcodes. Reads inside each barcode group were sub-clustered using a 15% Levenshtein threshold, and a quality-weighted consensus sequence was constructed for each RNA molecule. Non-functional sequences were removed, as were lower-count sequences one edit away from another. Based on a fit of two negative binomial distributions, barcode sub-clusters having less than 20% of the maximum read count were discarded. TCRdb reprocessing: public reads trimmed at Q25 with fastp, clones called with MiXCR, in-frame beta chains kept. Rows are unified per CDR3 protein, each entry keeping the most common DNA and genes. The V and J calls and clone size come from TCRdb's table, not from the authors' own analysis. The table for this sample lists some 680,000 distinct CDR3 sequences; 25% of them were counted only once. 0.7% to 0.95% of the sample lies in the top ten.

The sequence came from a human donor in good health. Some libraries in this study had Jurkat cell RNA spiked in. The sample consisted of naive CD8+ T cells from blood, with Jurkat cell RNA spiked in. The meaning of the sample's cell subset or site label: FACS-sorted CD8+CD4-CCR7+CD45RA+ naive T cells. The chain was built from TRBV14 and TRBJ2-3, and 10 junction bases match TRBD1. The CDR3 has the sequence CASSQLETGGPTDTQYF. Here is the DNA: TGTGCCAGCAGCCAACTTGAGACAGGGGGCCCCACAGATACGCAGTATTTT.